This T cell receptor beta chain emerged from a study of T cells in Graves' hyperthyroidism and ophthalmopathy. Turning to the study itself: Any treatment followed the collection of peripheral blood at initial diagnosis.

In its sample, this clonotype was seen many times. The antigen remains undetermined. Amplification yielded TCR beta CDR3 regions, with RNA transcripts as the source. Primed by the HTBI set, a first-round RT-PCR was run on the TCR CDR3. TCRdb re-analysed the multiplex PCR reads in MiXCR, keeping a single row per CDR3 protein. The sample has nearly 600,000 distinct CDR3 sequences, 12% to 15% seen once. Researchers barred patients who had uncontrolled infection, other autoimmune disease, pregnancy or lactation. Diagnoses used clinical symptoms, serum thyroxine and TRAb, thyroid ultrasound and orbital computed tomography. The CDR3 loop spans 15 amino acids. Deletions cut 1 base from V and 6 bases from J, with 13 bases between. The germline CDR1 and CDR2 sequences are SGHRS and YFSETQ. Study-wide points: Using 13 V-J features, a model discriminated ophthalmopathy from stable hyperthyroidism.

This receptor was identified in a woman aged 18 to 35 with Graves' ophthalmopathy. This chain connects TRBV5-1 to TRBJ1-4, with a tentative D call TRBD1 (6 bases). Sequenced material: blood. The CDR3 DNA is TGCGCCAGCAGCTTGATGGGGGGCGCGGATGAAAAACTGTTTTTT. This translates into CASSLMGGADEKLFF.